The rows below give T cell receptor beta chains drawn from one sample of a study of cytomegalovirus exposure and HLA in healthy donors. TCRdb keeps only in-frame clones here, not all; method: immunoSEQ multiplex PCR. The table lists 90,000 or so clones, around 96% of them singletons. The sequencing input was PBMCs. These receptor sequences come from a man aged 18 to 35 in good health and CMV-seronegative. Both conserved end residues are part of each CDR3. Each record gives: V gene, CDR3 protein.

TRBV7-2	CASSLLGVSTDYEQYF
TRBV27	CASSLPSDEQYF
TRBV6-6	CASKRTGDNEQFF
TRBV5-1	CASSLAGYSNQPQHF
TRBV4-1	CASSQEASGGVAGANVLTF
TRBV7-6	CASSLAGGGNTIYF
TRBV5-1	CASRPVPGGGTIYF
TRBV29-1	CSVDTGQNTEAFF
TRBV28	CASSLAGENEKLFF
TRBV28	CASSLGTAGGNEQFF
TRBV5-4	CASSVPGQGAGGTGELFF
TRBV6-5	CASSRGETQYF
TRBV11-3	CASSLAYADTQYF
TRBV2	CASSEAPGLDYNEQFF
TRBV4-1	CASSQETGSYNEQFF
TRBV4-1	CASSQMGTGTSGNTIYF
TRBV11-2	CASSFSGIGEKLFF
TRBV7-8	CASSLAVQASGAEQYF
TRBV5-6	CASSSLGHQRPHVIQYF
TRBV6-4	CASSDSPGGSQFF
TRBV11-1	CASSFRDRVETQYF
TRBV5-4	CASSRDRESGQYF
TRBV7-9	CASSLDRFEDEQFF
TRBV29-1	CSVEQGFTGELFF
TRBV27	CASSPSGQTNTEAFF
TRBV30	CAWGQSHSNQPQHF
TRBV5-5	CASSPLDRLNTEAFF
TRBV28	CASSLVASGSNEQFF
TRBV6-4	CASSDGQNTDTQYF